This paragraph reports one T cell receptor beta chain. What it binds is not known. The sample is drawn from a study of cytomegalovirus exposure and HLA in healthy donors. Study outcomes and limitations: Cytomegalovirus status, reportedly, was diagnosed with high specificity and sensitivity by the classifier. In vitro assays verified that a few CMV-associated chains recognized CMV antigens specifically. Investigators reported 164 TCR beta chains as tied to cytomegalovirus.

The table came from immunoSEQ multiplex PCR; TCRdb's copy has only in-frame clones and leaves some out. The sample yields more than 90,000 clones, approximately 90% seen once. The approximately 120-subject validation cohort, separate from the approximately 670-subject first cohort, included the donors. The CDR3 totals 13 residues. The germline V gene has CDR1 SGHDT and CDR2 YYEEEE. The V and J ends lost 5 bases and 8 bases respectively, with 16 bases between them. The clonotype was recovered from a man between 18 and 35 years old in good health and CMV-seropositive. The V call is TRBV5-6, the J call TRBJ1-1; weak D call: TRBD1 (6 bases). The sequencing input was PBMCs. CDR3 DNA: TGTGCCAGCAGGTATGGGGTCCAGGGGGAAGCTTTCTTT. Translation: CASRYGVQGEAFF.